These 32 T cell receptor beta chains share one sample of origin, sequenced in a study of T-cell reconstitution after alpha-beta-depleted transplantation in children. A TCRbeta library incorporating unique molecular identifiers was prepared. TCRdb recomputed calls from the PCR reads with MiXCR, one row per CDR3 protein. The table includes some 29,000 distinct CDR3 sequences, over 5% detected once. Sequencing was performed on PBMCs, mostly from graft donor cells, taken 180 days after TCRalphabeta/CD19-depleted stem cell transplant. The receptors originated from a male patient aged 10 to 17 who had a stem cell transplant for acute myeloid leukemia, so the T cells may come from the graft donor.

Ten or more counts support this clonotype. Here the CDR3 reads CASGAGTGSEKLFF. The CDR3 nucleotides are TGCGCCAGCGGAGCCGGGACAGGGAGTGAAAAACTGTTTTTT. The V and J genes are TRBV5-1 and TRBJ1-4; TRBD1 matches 9 bases. The CDR3 totals 14 residues. With V trimmed by 7 bases and J by 7 bases, 8 bases remained unmatched. Germline V lookup: CDR1 SGHRS, CDR2 YFSETQ.

This clonotype came up many times. The chain employs TRBV12-3 or TRBV12-4 and TRBJ2-7, with 10 bases fitting TRBD2. The CDR3 has 16 residues. Losses at the gene ends were 6 bases for V and 0 bases for J; bases not matched to a gene: 8. The CDR3 bases are TGTGCCAGCAGCCCGCTAGCGGGAGTTTCCTCCTACGAGCAGTACTTC. Protein sequence: CASSPLAGVSSYEQYF.

In its sample, this clonotype was seen many times. The gene calls are TRBV3-1 and TRBJ2-3, with TRBD2 matching 7 bases. Germline CDR1 LGHDT, CDR2 YNNKEL (reference sequence). The V gene end was trimmed by 2 bases and the J gene end by 0 bases; junction bases not matched to a gene: 5. CDR3 length: 16 amino acids. This chain's CDR3 is CASSQRSAGSTDTQYF. CDR3 DNA sequence: TGTGCCAGCAGCCAAAGGTCAGCGGGGAGCACAGATACGCAGTATTTT.

This clonotype came up many times. This chain joins TRBV12-3 or TRBV12-4 and TRBJ1-5, with D possibly being TRBD1 (5 bases). The V end lost 5 bases, the J end lost 7 bases, and 15 bases lay between the germline ends. CDR3 length: 14 amino acids. CDR3 coding DNA: TGTGCCAGCAGTCCCCCTGGCAGGGCACAGCCCCAGCATTTT. Amino acids: CASSPPGRAQPQHF.

The chain combines TRBV27 with TRBJ2-5; possibly TRBD1 for D (6 bases). CDR3 size: 18 residues. Between the trimmed V and J ends, which lost 2 bases and 3 bases, there was a span of 22 bases. Germline V gene data show CDR1 as MNHEY and CDR2 as SMNVEV (reference sequence). The CDR3 here is CASSLRFVGGSGEETQYF. DNA for the CDR3: TGTGCCAGCAGTTTACGCTTTGTTGGTGGCTCAGGGGAAGAGACCCAGTACTTC.

The table lists this clonotype with many counts. The chain links TRBV7-2 to TRBJ2-3; no firm D call. The germline CDR1 and CDR2 sequences are SGHTA and FQGNSA. The CDR3 contains 13 residues. V lost 1 base and J lost 1, with 3 bases in between. The DNA for the CDR3 is TGTGCCAGCAGCTTAGGGGGCACAGATACGCAGTATTTT. Protein product: CASSLGGTDTQYF.

The sample holds many counts of this clonotype. V and J are TRBV7-2 and TRBJ2-7, with TRBD1 as a possible D gene (6 bases). CDR1 SGHTA and CDR2 FQGNSA come from the germline V gene. The CDR3 runs to 13 residues. V lost 5 bases to trimming and J lost 4 bases, with 12 bases between them. The CDR3 loop reads CASSHTTGYEQYF. CDR3 nucleotide sequence: TGTGCCAGCAGCCACACGACAGGTTACGAGCAGTACTTC.

This clonotype occurred many times. The V and J genes are TRBV29-1 and TRBJ2-2; D unresolved. There are 13 residues in the CDR3. The V gene's germline CDR1 is SQVTM and CDR2 ANQGSEA. The V gene lost 4 bases and the J gene lost 0 bases, with 6 bases spanning the gap. CDR3 sequence reads: CSVGQANTGELFF. The CDR3 bases are TGCAGCGTTGGGCAGGCGAACACCGGGGAGCTGTTTTTT.

This clonotype was found many times. The chain has TRBV7-9 and TRBJ2-2; the match to TRBD2 covers 14 bases. Germline V lookup: CDR1 SEHNR, CDR2 FQNEAQ (reference sequence). Trimming cost V 5 bases and J 4 bases; bases outside gene matches: 9. This CDR3 is built from 18 residues. DNA for the CDR3: TGTGCCAGCAGCCATCCGACTAGCGGGAGGGATAGCACCGGGGAGCTGTTTTTT. Encoded protein: CASSHPTSGRDSTGELFF.

In this sample, this clonotype turned up many times. This chain uses TRBV20-1 with TRBJ1-4; 9 bases align to TRBD1. Germline V gives CDR1 DFQATT, CDR2 SNEGSKA (reference sequence). There are 14 residues in the CDR3. DNA for the CDR3: TGCAGCGCCATTGGCGGGACAGGGAATGAAAAACTGTTTTTT. It is translated as CSAIGGTGNEKLFF.

This clonotype was recorded many times. The CDR3 loop is CASSQVQPGIFEQYF. Here the CDR3 DNA reads TGTGCCAGCAGCCAAGTACAGCCCGGAATCTTCGAGCAGTACTTC. This chain connects TRBV3-1 to TRBJ2-7; no reliable D call. The CDR3 contains 15 residues. Germline assignment: CDR1 LGHDT and CDR2 YNNKEL (reference sequence). Trimming cost V 1 base and J 6 bases, with 16 bases left between them.

This clonotype is labeled as medium-sized. The V call is TRBV18, the J call TRBJ1-2; TRBD1 matches at 8 bases. Germline V CDR1 and CDR2: KGHSH, LQKENI. The CDR3 spans 14 residues. With 6 bases clipped from V and 3 bases from J, the junction kept 6 bases outside the gene matches. CDR3 coding DNA: TGTGCCAGCTCGTCCCAGGGGGCGGACTATGGCTACACCTTC. Its protein is CASSSQGADYGYTF.

By its share, this clonotype is medium-sized (0.01 to 0.1%). V and J are TRBV7-9 and TRBJ2-1; the D gene is possibly TRBD2 (5 bases). Germline CDR1 is SEHNR and CDR2 is FQNEAQ (reference sequence). This CDR3 has 15 amino acids. Trimming took off 5 bases at V and 0 bases at J, with 11 bases between the two ends. CDR3 sequence (DNA): TGTGCCAGCAGCGCCCCTGCGGGCTCCTACAATGAGCAGTTCTTC. It codes for CASSAPAGSYNEQFF. Together with reference TRBV7-9 and TRBJ2-1, the CDR3 gives the full variable domain: DTGVSQNPRHKITKRGQNVTFRCDPISEHNRLYWYRQTLGQGPEFLTYFQNEAQLEKSRLLSDRFSAERPKGSFSTLEIQRTEQGDSAMYLCASSAPAGSYNEQFFGPGTRLTVL.

This clonotype has a count of ten or more. This sequence joins TRBV11-2 and TRBJ2-7; 9 nucleotides line up with TRBD1. The J segment lost 6 bases and the V segment lost 5 bases, leaving 14 bases of the junction unmatched. The CDR3 consists of 16 residues. Germline V gene data show CDR1 as SGHAT and CDR2 as FQNNGV. CDR3 bases: TGTGCCAGCAGCGCCCACAGGGGGCGTCCTAGGGGCGAGCAGTACTTC. It translates to CASSAHRGRPRGEQYF.

At least ten counts were recorded for this clonotype. The J gene is TRBJ2-2, the V gene TRBV19; TRBD2 matches 12 bases. There are 17 residues in the CDR3. The trim removed 7 bases at V and 7 bases at J, leaving 13 bases unmatched. Per germline, CDR1 LNHDA and CDR2 SQIVND (reference sequence). CDR3 region: CASNMGLAGGPIGELFF. The DNA for the CDR3 is TGTGCCAGTAACATGGGGCTAGCGGGGGGGCCAATCGGGGAGCTGTTTTTT.

This clonotype appeared a few times. This chain connects TRBV19 to TRBJ2-7; D is possibly TRBD2 (6 bases). Trimming removed 5 bases from V and 2 bases from J, with 22 bases in between. Germline V CDR1 and CDR2: LNHDA, SQIVND (reference sequence). The CDR3 covers 17 residues. The CDR3 DNA sequence: TGTGCCAGTAGTCCCCAGGAGGGGTGGAGAATCCCCTACGAGCAGTACTTC. Amino acids: CASSPQEGWRIPYEQYF.

The chain has TRBV13 and TRBJ2-3; 8 nucleotides match TRBD2. The V and J ends lost 5 bases and 0 bases, in that order; junction bases with no gene match: 7. The length of the CDR3 is 16 residues. The germline CDR1 and CDR2 sequences are PRHDT and FYEKMQ (reference sequence). The CDR3 sequence is CASSPGTRTSTDTQYF. The CDR3 DNA reads as TGTGCCAGCAGCCCCGGGACTAGGACTAGCACAGATACGCAGTATTTT.

This clonotype has a count of ten or more. V usage is TRBV4-2 and J usage is TRBJ1-2, with TRBD1 identical over 7 bases. The germline CDR1 and CDR2 sequences are LGHNA and YNFKEQ. The V gene end was trimmed by 2 bases and the J gene end by 5 bases; junction bases not matched to a gene: 8. The CDR3 has 15 residues. The CDR3 loop reads CASSQSGGTRYGYTF. The CDR3 bases are TGTGCCAGCAGCCAATCAGGGGGAACGCGGTATGGCTACACCTTC.

In this sample, this clonotype turned up many times. The chain links TRBV10-3 to TRBJ2-5, with TRBD2 identical over 11 bases. CDR1 is ENHRY and CDR2 is SYGVKD in the germline V gene. V lost 6 bases and J lost 5; bases outside the gene matches: 5. This CDR3 contains 14 residues. CDR3 in DNA: TGTGCCATCAGGAGGGGACTAGCGGCCGAGACCCAGTACTTC. This sequence encodes CAIRRGLAAETQYF.

The sample holds many counts of this clonotype. The V gene is TRBV5-4, the J gene TRBJ2-2; D is possibly TRBD2 (7 bases). Germline values: CDR1 SGHNT, CDR2 YYREEE (reference sequence). The ends were cut back, 4 bases at V and 5 bases at J, with 15 bases in the middle. The CDR3 contains 15 residues. Here the CDR3 reads CASSGTGRVTGELFF. The CDR3 nucleotides are TGTGCCAGCAGCGGTACAGGGAGGGTAACCGGGGAGCTGTTTTTT. The variable domain in full, with the rest retrieved from reference TRBV5-4 and TRBJ2-2, is ETGVTQSPTHLIKTRGQQVTLRCSSQSGHNTVSWYQQALGQGPQFIFQYYREEENGRGNFPPRFSGLQFPNYSSELNVNALELDDSALYLCASSGTGRVTGELFFGEGSRLTVL.

This clonotype has a count of ten or more. This rearrangement joins TRBV29-1 to TRBJ1-5; D remains unclear. The V end was cut by 4 bases, the J end by 4 bases, with 14 bases between. The CDR3 is made up of 14 amino acids. Germline V gene data show CDR1 as SQVTM and CDR2 as ANQGSEA. In nucleotides, the CDR3 is TGCAGCGTTGGGGAGGGCCTCTCGAATCAGCCCCAGCATTTT. It yields the protein CSVGEGLSNQPQHF.

In its sample, this clonotype was seen many times. This chain joins TRBV3-1 and TRBJ2-3; 9 nucleotides match TRBD2. This CDR3 is built from 17 residues. Germline V gene lookup returns CDR1 LGHDT and CDR2 YNNKEL (reference sequence). The trim removed 4 bases at V and 2 bases at J, leaving 10 bases unmatched. CDR3 DNA sequence: TGTGCCAGCAGCCCCCGTGGGCTAGCGGGACCCACAGATACGCAGTATTTT. Protein product: CASSPRGLAGPTDTQYF.

This clonotype was seen many times. This sequence joins TRBV6-1 and TRBJ2-2; 10 nucleotides align to TRBD1. This CDR3 spans 15 amino acids. Unmatched junction bases numbered 1, after V lost 1 base and J lost 5 bases. Per germline, CDR1 MNHNS and CDR2 SASEGT. The CDR3 reads CASSEGDRGTGELFF. The CDR3 nucleotides are TGTGCCAGCAGTGAAGGGGACAGGGGAACCGGGGAGCTGTTTTTT.

Many counts were recorded for this clonotype. The chain links TRBV15 to TRBJ1-1, with D possibly being TRBD1 (5 bases). CDR3 length: 16 amino acids. Trimming took 0 bases from V and 5 from J, leaving 16 bases between them. CDR1 is LNHNV and CDR2 is YYDKDF in the germline V gene (reference sequence). The CDR3 sequence is CATSRDVGLGGTEAFF. CDR3 nucleotide sequence: TGTGCCACCAGCAGAGATGTGGGTTTGGGGGGAACTGAAGCTTTCTTT. The whole variable domain, filled in from reference TRBV15 and TRBJ1-1, reads DAMVIQNPRYQVTQFGKPVTLSCSQTLNHNVMYWYQQKSSQAPKLLFHYYDKDFNNEADTPDNFQSRRPNTSFCFLDIRSPGLGDTAMYLCATSRDVGLGGTEAFFGQGTRLTVV.

This clonotype was counted many times. This chain links TRBV28 with TRBJ1-2; no definite D call. The ends were cut back, 6 bases at V and 0 bases at J, with 8 bases in the middle. This CDR3 has 13 amino acids. Germline V CDR1 and CDR2: MDHEN, SYDVKM. The CDR3 DNA reads as TGTGCCAGCAGGGAGAGGACTAACTATGGCTACACCTTC. Protein sequence: CASRERTNYGYTF.

Many counts were recorded for this clonotype. CDR3 region: CASSVTRDPYEQYF. The CDR3 DNA is TGTGCCAGCAGCGTCACCAGGGACCCCTACGAGCAGTACTTC. The rearrangement joins TRBV9 to TRBJ2-7; D could derive from TRBD1 or TRBD2 (5 bases each). The CDR3 extends over 14 amino acids. CDR1 is SGDLS, CDR2 YYNGEE, per germline. The V end lost 2 bases, the J end lost 2 bases, and 11 bases lay between the germline ends.

This clonotype was seen at least ten times. The chain uses TRBV6-5 and TRBJ2-2; D unclear. The CDR3 totals 14 residues. The V and J ends lost 4 bases and 9 bases respectively, with 15 bases between them. Germline CDR1 MNHEY, CDR2 SVGAGI. CDR3: CASSSDVSRRELFF. In DNA form, the CDR3 reads TGTGCCAGCAGTTCCGACGTCTCACGGAGGGAGCTGTTTTTT.

This clonotype has at least ten counts. This rearrangement joins TRBV4-1 to TRBJ1-2; 9 nucleotides align to TRBD1. The CDR3 has 16 amino acids. With 3 bases clipped from V and 2 bases from J, the junction kept 7 bases outside the gene matches. Germline CDR1 reads MGHRA; CDR2 reads YSYEKL. The CDR3 DNA is TGCGCCAGCAGCCATCCAACAGGGGGCTTGAACTATGGCTACACCTTC. Encoded protein: CASSHPTGGLNYGYTF.

The sample holds many counts of this clonotype. The rearrangement joins TRBV29-1 to TRBJ1-1; perhaps TRBD1 as D (5 bases). Trimming stripped 3 bases from V and 11 bases from J, with 7 bases between. Looked up from germline, CDR1 is SQVTM and CDR2 is ANQGSEA. The CDR3 totals 9 residues. The CDR3 sequence: CSVDREAFF. CDR3 bases: TGCAGCGTTGACAGGGAGGCTTTCTTT.

This clonotype was observed many times. The rearrangement links TRBV27 to TRBJ2-4; 13 bases align to TRBD2. From germline, CDR1 is MNHEY and CDR2 SMNVEV (reference sequence). V trimming: 5 bases; J trimming: 0 bases; junction bases outside the gene matches: 10. CDR3 length equals 19 residues. The CDR3, as DNA: TGTGCCAGCAGTACTGTCACTAGCGGGAGGGCCGGAGCCAAAAACATTCAGTACTTC. It yields the protein CASSTVTSGRAGAKNIQYF.

The table lists this clonotype with many counts. The rearrangement uses TRBV20-1 and TRBJ2-7; possible D gene TRBD1, 5 bases. V was clipped by 0 bases and J by 2 bases, with 14 bases between them. The length of the CDR3 is 15 residues. From germline, CDR1 is DFQATT and CDR2 SNEGSKA (reference sequence). The CDR3 region has the DNA TGCAGTGCTAGAGACTTCATAGCAGGGACCTACGAGCAGTACTTC. Residues: CSARDFIAGTYEQYF.

This clonotype was detected many times. The rearrangement joins TRBV28 to TRBJ2-3; the match to TRBD2 covers 14 bases. CDR1 is MDHEN and CDR2 is SYDVKM in the germline V gene. The CDR3 sequence is 17 residues long. The ends lost 7 bases at V and 3 bases at J; junction bases unmatched: 9. CDR3 protein: CASKGLAGVMRTDTQYF. The CDR3 DNA sequence: TGTGCCAGCAAGGGACTAGCGGGAGTTATGAGGACAGATACGCAGTATTTT. The full variable domain, its missing parts supplied by reference TRBV28 and TRBJ2-3, is DVKVTQSSRYLVKRTGEKVFLECVQDMDHENMFWYRQDPGLGLRLIYFSYDVKMKEKGDIPEGYSVSREKKERFSLILESASTNQTSMYLCASKGLAGVMRTDTQYFGPGTRLTVL.